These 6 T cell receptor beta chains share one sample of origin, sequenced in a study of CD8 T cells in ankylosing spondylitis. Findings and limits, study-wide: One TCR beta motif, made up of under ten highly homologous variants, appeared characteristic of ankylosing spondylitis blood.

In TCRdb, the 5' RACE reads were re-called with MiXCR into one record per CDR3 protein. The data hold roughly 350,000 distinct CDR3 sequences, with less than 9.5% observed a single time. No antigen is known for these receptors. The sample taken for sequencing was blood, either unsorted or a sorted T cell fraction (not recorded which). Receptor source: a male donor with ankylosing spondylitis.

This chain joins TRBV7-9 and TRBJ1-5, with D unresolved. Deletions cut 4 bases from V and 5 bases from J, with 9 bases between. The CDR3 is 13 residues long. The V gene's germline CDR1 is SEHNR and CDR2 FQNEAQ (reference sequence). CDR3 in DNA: TGTGCCAGCAGCTCGTCCCCCCATCAGCCCCAGCATTTT. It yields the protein CASSSSPHQPQHF.

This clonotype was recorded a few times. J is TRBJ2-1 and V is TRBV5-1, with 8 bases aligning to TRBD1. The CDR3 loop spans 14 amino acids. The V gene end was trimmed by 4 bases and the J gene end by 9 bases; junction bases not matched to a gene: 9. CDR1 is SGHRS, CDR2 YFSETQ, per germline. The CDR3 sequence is CASSTDRVGGEQFF. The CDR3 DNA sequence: TGCGCCAGCAGCACGGACAGGGTGGGAGGTGAGCAGTTCTTC.

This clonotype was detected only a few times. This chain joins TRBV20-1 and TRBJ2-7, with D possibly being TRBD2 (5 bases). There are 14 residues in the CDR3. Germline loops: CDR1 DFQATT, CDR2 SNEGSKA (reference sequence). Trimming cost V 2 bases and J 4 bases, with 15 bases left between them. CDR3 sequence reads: CSARLGEAWYEQYF. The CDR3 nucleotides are TGCAGTGCTAGATTGGGAGAAGCTTGGTACGAGCAGTACTTC.

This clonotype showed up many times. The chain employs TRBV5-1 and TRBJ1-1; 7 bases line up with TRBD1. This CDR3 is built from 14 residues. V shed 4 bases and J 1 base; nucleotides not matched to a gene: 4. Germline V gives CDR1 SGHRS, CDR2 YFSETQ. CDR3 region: CASSTGQENTEAFF. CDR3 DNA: TGCGCCAGCAGCACTGGACAGGAGAACACTGAAGCTTTCTTT.

CDR3: CASSLYRGTSGRGETQYF. The CDR3 nucleotides are TGTGCCAGCAGCCTATATCGCGGGACTAGCGGTCGTGGGGAGACCCAGTACTTC. This rearrangement joins TRBV11-2 to TRBJ2-5, with 11 bases that match TRBD2. V dropped 5 bases and J dropped 5; count of bases not matched to a gene: 16. The CDR3 loop spans 18 amino acids. In germline, CDR1 is SGHAT, CDR2 FQNNGV. Using reference TRBV11-2 and TRBJ2-5 for the parts outside the CDR3, the full variable domain is EAGVAQSPRYKIIEKRQSVAFWCNPISGHATLYWYQQILGQGPKLLIQFQNNGVVDDSQLPKDRFSAERLKGVDSTLKIQPAKLEDSAVYLCASSLYRGTSGRGETQYFGPGTRLLVL.

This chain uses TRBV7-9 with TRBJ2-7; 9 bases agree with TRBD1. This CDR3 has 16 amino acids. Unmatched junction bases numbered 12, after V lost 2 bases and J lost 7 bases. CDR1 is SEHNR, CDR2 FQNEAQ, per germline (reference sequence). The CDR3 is CASSLPPGQGNDEQYF. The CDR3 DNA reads TGTGCCAGCAGCTTACCCCCGGGACAGGGCAATGATGAGCAGTACTTC. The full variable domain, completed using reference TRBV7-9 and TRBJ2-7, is DTGVSQNPRHKITKRGQNVTFRCDPISEHNRLYWYRQTLGQGPEFLTYFQNEAQLEKSRLLSDRFSAERPKGSFSTLEIQRTEQGDSAMYLCASSLPPGQGNDEQYFGPGTRLTVT.